This is a list of T cell receptor beta chains from one sample in a study of blood T cell repertoires in COVID-19. The assay was immunoSEQ multiplex PCR, and TCRdb's table has in-frame clones only and misses some. The data show about 68,000 clones, with 80% to 90% seen just once and around 8.1% held by the top ten. The sequenced sample was peripheral blood. Receptor source: a man aged 25 to 40 with acute or convalescent COVID-19. The conserved cysteine and the conserved F or W are not part of the CDR3 here. D genes are given only for firm matches.

len | d_gene | v_gene | CDR3aa
14 | . | TRBV5-1 | ASSLGGALATDTQY
12 | TRBD2 | TRBV30 | ACESAGVSYEQY
10 | . | TRBV2 | AGSTSTDTQY
11 | . | TRBV6-5 | ASRRQLVGELF
12 | . | TRBV28 | ASSLTYTGDTQY
13 | TRBD2 | TRBV29-1 | SVRVGLAEYNEQF
10 | . | TRBV3-1/TRBV3-2 | ASSQAGYGYT
14 | TRBD1 | TRBV5-1 | ASSLGRIYRGDTQY
12 | . | TRBV7-9 | ASSLVSGTDTQY
12 | TRBD1 | TRBV4-2 | ASSLTGLTDTQY
9 | . | TRBV9 | ASSALNEQF
12 | TRBD2 | TRBV30 | AWRSGRGKNIQY
11 | . | TRBV19 | ASRRGGANVLT
10 | . | TRBV19 | ASSLSTDTQY
13 | . | TRBV2 | ASSAGAGADQPQH
15 | TRBD1 | TRBV10-3 | AISGDLSLGQYTEAF
12 | . | TRBV5-1 | ASSREVGAREQY
11 | . | TRBV15 | ATSQDRYYEQY
11 | . | TRBV30 | AWNQGMNTEAF
13 | . | TRBV14 | ASSQGVRARSPLH
13 | . | TRBV11-2 | ASSLQRGQTYEQY
17 | . | TRBV27 | ASSYSPGVLGGGTDTQY
16 | . | TRBV5-8 | ASSLVYGSGERHSPLH
13 | . | TRBV7-3 | ASSLQQGANTEAF
12 | TRBD2 | TRBV30 | ALETGTSTGELF
14 | TRBD1 | TRBV2 | ASRRTNAGQGVEQY
11 | . | TRBV19 | ASSIQGRTEAF
15 | . | TRBV3-1/TRBV3-2 | ASSHDRSSRANTEAF
13 | . | TRBV11-2 | ASSLEGPGNYEQY
13 | TRBD2 | TRBV28 | ASSLGGVMYNEQF
13 | . | TRBV28 | ASGSTGTRTGELF
11 | . | TRBV11-2 | ASSLVRGTEAF
12 | . | TRBV18 | ASSPTGNNSPLH
8 | . | TRBV29-1 | SVLQNGYT
10 | . | TRBV19 | ASSTRNQPQH
15 | TRBD2 | TRBV18 | ASSPRLAGEGLETQY
13 | TRBD1 | TRBV20-1 | SASGRDRAFGTQY